One sample yielded the 13 T cell receptor beta chains listed below, sequenced in a study of tumor and adjacent non-tumor tissue in lung cancer. RNA was extracted from bulk tissue without any cell sorting. The library came from three nested PCR rounds adapted from ARM-PCR protocols. MiXCR was run by TCRdb on the multiplex PCR reads, yielding one entry per CDR3 protein. The data contain roughly 67,000 distinct CDR3 sequences, approximately 63% of them singletons. Sequencing was performed on lung tumor tissue. The receptors shown here come from a man aged 50 to 60 with non-small cell lung cancer.

With regard to this clonotype: A read error may explain this, as a much larger clone is one base away. The gene calls are TRBV5-1 and TRBJ2-7; D might be TRBD1 (6 bases). The V end lost 4 bases, the J end lost 2 bases, and 13 bases lay between the germline ends. CDR1 SGHRS and CDR2 YFSETQ come from the germline V gene. The CDR3 loop spans 14 amino acids. The CDR3 reads CASSRDNIAYEQYF. The CDR3 bases are TGCGCCAGCAGCCGGGACAACATCGCCTACGAGCAGTACTTC.

This clonotype was detected only a few times. The V call is TRBV24-1, the J call TRBJ2-3; TRBD2 matches at 8 bases. The junction had 8 bases not matched to a gene; V was cut back by 4 bases and J by 9 bases. Germline V CDR1 and CDR2: KGHDR, SFDVKD. CDR3 length: 14 residues. The CDR3 reads CATSDLNSGMTQYF. The CDR3 coding sequence is TGTGCCACCAGTGACCTCAATAGCGGGATGACGCAGTATTTT.

This clonotype was detected only a few times. This chain joins TRBV28 and TRBJ1-2; TRBD1 might be the D (6 bases). V was pared by 5 bases and J by 4 bases, with 11 bases between. From germline, CDR1 is MDHEN and CDR2 SYDVKM. This CDR3 comprises 13 residues. The CDR3 loop is CASSLGGSYGYTF. CDR3 nucleotide sequence: TGTGCCAGCAGTCTAGGGGGGAGCTATGGCTACACCTTC.

This clonotype has only one observation. A read error may account for a junction end that differs from germline. The chain employs TRBV10-2 and TRBJ1-5, with unresolved D. Germline CDR1 reads WSHSY; CDR2 reads SAAADI. The CDR3 is made up of 15 amino acids. The DNA of the CDR3 is TGTGCCAGCAGAGAGTCGACTCTTAGCAATCAGCCCCAGCATTTC. Translation gives CASRESTLSNQPQHF.

Comment on this clonotype: Just one base apart from a much larger clone, this may be a read error. The chain uses TRBV6-1 and TRBJ1-2; D remains unclear. The germline V gene has CDR1 MNHNS and CDR2 SASEGT. CDR3 length equals 15 residues. The CDR3 is CASSEGSWIAYSYTF. In DNA, the CDR3 is TGTGCCAGCAGTGAAGGGAGTTGGATAGCCTATAGCTACACCTTC.

This clonotype was recorded many times. The V call is TRBV10-3, the J call TRBJ1-1; D not resolved. The CDR3 runs 16 residues. Germline V gene data show CDR1 as ENHRY and CDR2 as SYGVKD. Deletions cut 2 bases from V and 1 base from J, with 14 bases between. As DNA, the CDR3 is TGTGCCATCAGTGAGATCCTCTCGGCTCCGAACACTGAAGCTTTCTTT. Protein: CAISEILSAPNTEAFF.

This clonotype was detected only a few times. A much larger clone differs from this one at a single base, so this may be a read error. The conserved phenylalanine or tryptophan is not found at the CDR3 terminus, so this likely reflects a read error. The chain links TRBV6-5 to TRBJ1-2; 7 bases agree with TRBD1. Germline V gene data show CDR1 as MNHEY and CDR2 as SVGAGI. V lost 6 bases to trimming and J lost 2 bases; unmatched junction nucleotides: 9. The CDR3 is 15 residues long. The CDR3 here is CASRSLDRINYGYTL. CDR3 in DNA: TGTGCCAGCAGATCCTTGGACAGGATCAACTATGGCTACACCTTA.

This clonotype has a handful of counts. Germline and junction disagree at one end, which may indicate a read error. CDR3 sequence (DNA): TGTGCCAGCAGCCTTTGGCGGGAGTATTCCGCCGAGCAGTACTTT. It yields the protein CASSLWREYSAEQYF. The chain has TRBV7-9 and TRBJ2-7; the match to TRBD2 covers 7 bases. The CDR3 is 15 residues long. The V gene's germline CDR1 is SEHNR and CDR2 FQNEAQ (reference sequence). The whole variable domain, remainder taken from reference TRBV7-9 and TRBJ2-7, is DTGVSQNPRHKITKRGQNVTFRCDPISEHNRLYWYRQTLGQGPEFLTYFQNEAQLEKSRLLSDRFSAERPKGSFSTLEIQRTEQGDSAMYLCASSLWREYSAEQYFGPGTRLTVT.

The chain couples TRBV11-2 to TRBJ2-2; D is undetermined. V was trimmed by 5 bases and J by 2 bases, leaving 15 bases between them. CDR1 is SGHAT, CDR2 FQNNGV, per germline. The CDR3 spans 16 residues. The CDR3 DNA reads as TGTGCCAGCAGCCTCTCTATTGGGCTCAACACCGGGGAGCTGTTTTTT. Translating gives CASSLSIGLNTGELFF. Variable domain in full (rest from reference TRBV11-2 and TRBJ2-2): EAGVAQSPRYKIIEKRQSVAFWCNPISGHATLYWYQQILGQGPKLLIQFQNNGVVDDSQLPKDRFSAERLKGVDSTLKIQPAKLEDSAVYLCASSLSIGLNTGELFFGEGSRLTVL.

With respect to this clonotype: Possible read error: a much larger clone is one base away. V and J are TRBV6-5 and TRBJ2-5; D tentatively fits TRBD1 or TRBD2 (5 bases each). Germline V gives CDR1 MNHEY, CDR2 SVGAGI. There are 13 residues in the CDR3. CDR3: CASGYVGEETQYF. CDR3 DNA: TGTGCCAGCGGTTACGTGGGGGAGGAGACCCAGTACTTC.

CDR3 sequence: CSVRIGSEKLFF. In DNA form, the CDR3 reads TGCAGCGTCAGGATAGGGAGTGAAAAACTGTTTTTT. This chain uses TRBV29-1 with TRBJ1-4; no definite D call. Trimming shortened V by 6 bases and J by 7 bases, and 12 bases separated the two germline ends. Germline values: CDR1 SQVTM, CDR2 ANQGSEA. The CDR3 runs to 12 residues.

In its sample, this clonotype was seen once. Germline and junction disagree at one end, which may indicate a read error. The V gene is TRBV12-3 or TRBV12-4, the J gene TRBJ2-5; a possible D gene is TRBD1 (6 bases). The CDR3 spans 15 residues. The CDR3: CTSSAPGTWWETQYF. For the CDR3, the DNA is TGTACCAGCAGTGCCCCCGGGACATGGTGGGAGACCCAGTACTTC.

As concerns this clonotype: A read error may produce the germline difference seen at one junction end. The CDR3, as DNA: TGTGCCTGCGGTGATGGGGGAAGTAATGGCTACACCTTC. It yields the protein CACGDGGSNGYTF. This chain joins TRBV10-2 and TRBJ1-2, with a tentative D call TRBD1 (5 bases). The CDR3 sequence is 13 residues long. CDR1 WSHSY and CDR2 SAAADI come from the germline V gene.